These 8 T cell receptor beta chains originate from one sample sequenced in a study of blood T cell repertoires in COVID-19 (TCRdb year 2020). Library preparation employed the immunoSEQ multiplex PCR assay. Drawn from immuneACCESS, this table holds only the in-frame rearrangements with V and J called that TCRdb kept. Clones are partly lost; checked studies trace under half to an unresolved V gene and leave the rest unexplained. Counted in this sample were 150,000 to 200,000 clones; about 87% of them appeared once. Clones ranked in the top ten supply around a quarter of the sample. The sample was peripheral blood. The receptors were gathered from a man aged 55 to 69 with acute or convalescent COVID-19.

Of note for this clone: Germline is not matched at one junction end, which may reflect a read error. DNA of the CDR3: TGTGCCAGCAGTTTTCGAGGTGCCGCTTTACTACTTTTT. Translating it yields CASSFRGAALLLF. The chain has TRBV28 and TRBJ1-4, with D hard to call. Germline CDR1 is MDHEN and CDR2 is SYDVKM. There are 13 residues in the CDR3.

This sequence joins TRBV3-1 (or the pseudogene TRBV3-2) and TRBJ2-1, with 14 bases lining up with TRBD2. CDR3 length: 18 residues. Germline CDR1 and CDR2: LGHDT and YNNKEL (reference sequence). V trimming: 1 base; J trimming: 6 bases; junction bases outside the gene matches: 8. The CDR3 region has the DNA TGTGCCAGCAGCCAAGGGGGACTAGCGGGAGTGGTGGGCAATGAGCAGTTCTTC. Translating it yields CASSQGGLAGVVGNEQFF.

The rearrangement uses TRBV19 and TRBJ2-5; perhaps TRBD2 as D (6 bases). Germline V lookup: CDR1 LNHDA, CDR2 SQIVND (reference sequence). The CDR3 runs to 13 residues. Trimming left V 3 bases short and J 5 bases short, with 10 bases between. The CDR3 DNA reads as TGTGCCAGTAGTATCGGGGGTGGGGAGACCCAGTACTTC. Encoded protein: CASSIGGGETQYF.

This clone was recorded once. The chain carries TRBV9 and TRBJ1-4; D unclear. V was cut by 4 bases and J by 5 bases, with 18 bases left in between. The length of the CDR3 is 16 residues. Per the germline V gene, CDR1 is SGDLS and CDR2 is YYNGEE. CDR3 residues: CASSPRRVAGNEKLFF. In nucleotides, the CDR3 is TGTGCCAGCAGCCCCCGCAGAGTTGCCGGGAATGAAAAACTGTTTTTT. The full variable domain, its missing parts supplied by reference TRBV9 and TRBJ1-4, is DSGVTQTPKHLITATGQRVTLRCSPRSGDLSVYWYQQSLDQGLQFLIQYYNGEERAKGNILERFSAQQFPDLHSELNLSSLELGDSALYFCASSPRRVAGNEKLFFGSGTQLSVL.

V and J are TRBV7-3 and TRBJ1-2; 10 bases are shared with TRBD1. Germline values: CDR1 SGHTA, CDR2 FQGTGA. There are 14 residues in the CDR3. With 5 bases clipped from V and 4 bases from J, the junction kept 4 bases outside the gene matches. CDR3 coding DNA: TGTGCCAGCAGCCCCGGACAGGGGGGCTATGGCTACACCTTC. This sequence encodes CASSPGQGGYGYTF.

The gene calls are TRBV19 and TRBJ2-7, with D possibly being TRBD1 (6 bases). V lost 6 bases and J lost 1, with 10 bases in between. The CDR3 loop spans 13 amino acids. Germline V gene lookup returns CDR1 LNHDA and CDR2 SQIVND (reference sequence). Written as DNA, the CDR3 is TGTGCCAGTAGCGCACAGGGTTCCTACGAGCAGTACTTC. This sequence encodes CASSAQGSYEQYF.

V gene TRBV6-5 combines with J gene TRBJ2-2, with 9 bases matching TRBD1. The V gene's germline CDR1 is MNHEY and CDR2 SVGAGI. The CDR3 runs to 14 residues. The trim removed 8 bases at V and 5 bases at J, leaving 6 bases unmatched. The CDR3 DNA sequence: TGTGCCAGCTCCCGGACAGGGGAGACCGGGGAGCTGTTTTTT. It encodes CASSRTGETGELFF.

The chain is built from TRBV24-1 and TRBJ1-2, with 7 bases that match TRBD1. V lost 4 bases and J lost 5; bases outside the gene matches: 0. The CDR3 consists of 12 residues. Germline CDR1 reads KGHDR; CDR2 reads SFDVKD. In DNA form, the CDR3 reads TGTGCCACCAGTGAGGGACAGTATGGCTACACCTTC. It specifies CATSEGQYGYTF.